Following are 18 T cell receptor beta chains from one sample sequenced in a study of T cell repertoires in cytomegalovirus infection. TCRdb reanalysed the reads using MiXCR and keeps one entry per CDR3 protein. This sample has 300,000 to 400,000 distinct CDR3 sequences, with more than 8% found just once. The sample consisted of PBMCs. The receptors derive from a human donor in good health (CMV status not recorded). Some clones in this sample may be carry-over from other donors' samples.

This sequence joins TRBV11-2 and TRBJ2-1; D is possibly TRBD2 (5 bases). The CDR3 runs to 15 residues. Per germline, CDR1 SGHAT and CDR2 FQNNGV. Trimming took off 0 bases at V and 2 bases at J, with 8 bases between the two ends. CDR3 region: CASSLDQTTYNEQFF. The CDR3 DNA reads TGTGCCAGCAGCTTAGATCAGACTACCTACAATGAGCAGTTCTTC.

J is TRBJ2-7 and V is TRBV20-1, with D uncertain. The CDR3 is 13 residues long. Trimming took off 1 base at V and 3 bases at J, with 10 bases between the two ends. CDR1 and CDR2 from the germline V gene are DFQATT and SNEGSKA (reference sequence). Here the CDR3 reads CSARGELDYEQYF. The CDR3 DNA reads as TGCAGTGCTAGAGGTGAGCTGGACTACGAGCAGTACTTC.

This chain connects TRBV20-1 to TRBJ1-2; D possibly corresponds to TRBD1 (5 bases). Trimming removed 5 bases from V and 10 bases from J, with 26 bases in between. The CDR3 spans 15 residues. Per the germline V gene, CDR1 is DFQATT and CDR2 is SNEGSKA (reference sequence). The CDR3 DNA is TGCAGTGCTCACCCCCCGGGGCCCATAAGTTCGGTCTACACCTTC. Protein sequence: CSAHPPGPISSVYTF.

The chain uses TRBV19 and TRBJ2-1, with 7 bases identical to TRBD1. In germline, CDR1 is LNHDA, CDR2 SQIVND (reference sequence). Unmatched junction bases numbered 10, after V lost 5 bases and J lost 6 bases. The length of the CDR3 is 15 residues. CDR3 sequence (DNA): TGTGCCAGTAGTCTGCGACAGGGTGGGGTCAATGAGCAGTTCTTC. It specifies CASSLRQGGVNEQFF. Filled out from reference TRBV19 and TRBJ2-1, the complete variable domain reads DGGITQSPKYLFRKEGQNVTLSCEQNLNHDAMYWYRQDPGQGLRLIYYSQIVNDFQKGDIAEGYSVSREKKESFPLTVTSAQKNPTAFYLCASSLRQGGVNEQFFGPGTRLTVL.

This clonotype was seen repeatedly, ten times or more. This chain connects TRBV7-9 to TRBJ2-3; D tentatively reads TRBD1 or TRBD2 (5 bases each). V was clipped by 1 base and J by 0 bases, with 17 bases between them. CDR1 is SEHNR and CDR2 is FQNEAQ in the germline V gene (reference sequence). The CDR3 runs 18 residues. This CDR3 reads CASSLGKGAGMSTDTQYF. The DNA for the CDR3 is TGTGCCAGCAGCTTAGGAAAGGGAGCAGGGATGAGCACAGATACGCAGTATTTT.

This clonotype was counted at least ten times. The V and J genes are TRBV15 and TRBJ2-1; TRBD1 aligns across 8 bases. The germline CDR1 and CDR2 sequences are LNHNV and YYDKDF (reference sequence). The CDR3 runs 16 residues. J was trimmed by 2 bases and V by 8 bases; bases with no gene match: 11. The CDR3 sequence: CATGNGTGFTYNEQFF. The CDR3 nucleotides are TGTGCCACCGGGAACGGGACAGGTTTCACCTACAATGAGCAGTTCTTC.

The chain uses TRBV15 and TRBJ2-2, with a tentative D call TRBD1 (6 bases). V was shortened by 2 bases and J by 9 bases, with 13 bases between the two germline ends. The CDR3 sequence is 14 residues long. CDR1 and CDR2 from the germline V gene are LNHNV and YYDKDF (reference sequence). The CDR3 loop reads CATSRSQGFRELFF. The CDR3 DNA reads as TGTGCCACCAGCAGATCACAGGGATTCAGGGAGCTGTTTTTT.

Turning to this clonotype: A much larger clone lies a single base off, so this may be a read error. V and J are TRBV7-9 and TRBJ2-7; TRBD2 agrees at 12 bases. The CDR3 consists of 17 residues. V was clipped by 5 bases and J by 8 bases; unmatched bases: 16. CDR1 and CDR2 from the germline V gene are SEHNR and FQNEAQ (reference sequence). CDR3 region: CASSPRRTSGRINKQYF. For the CDR3, the DNA is TGTGCCAGCAGCCCGCGTCGAACTAGCGGGAGGATCAACAAGCAGTACTTC.

This clonotype was detected a few times. V gene TRBV7-2 combines with J gene TRBJ1-2; TRBD1 aligns across 8 bases. Germline V lookup: CDR1 SGHTA, CDR2 FQGNSA. After removal of 3 bases from V and 2 bases from J, the junction contained 5 bases not matched to a gene. The CDR3 has 15 amino acids. The DNA of the CDR3 is TGTGCCAGCAGCTTGGGGGGGACAGGCAACTATGGCTACACCTTC. This codes for CASSLGGTGNYGYTF.

At least ten counts were recorded for this clonotype. This chain uses TRBV7-2 with TRBJ1-2; D may be TRBD1 (5 bases). The CDR3 length is 15 residues. From germline, CDR1 is SGHTA and CDR2 FQGNSA. V was clipped by 2 bases and J by 1 base, with 11 bases between them. In DNA, the CDR3 is TGTGCCAGCAGCTTATCCGGGACGAGTAACTATGGCTACACCTTC. It codes for CASSLSGTSNYGYTF.

This clonotype was counted at least ten times. This chain connects TRBV6-5 to TRBJ2-7, with no clear D. V lost 0 bases and J 5 bases, leaving 5 bases between the germline ends. Germline V CDR1 and CDR2: MNHEY, SVGAGI. The CDR3 has 12 amino acids. CDR3 bases: TGTGCCAGCAGTTACTCGGGCGACGAGCAGTACTTC. Amino acid sequence: CASSYSGDEQYF.

There are many counts of this clonotype. V and J are TRBV7-2 and TRBJ2-7; D ambiguous. Germline loops: CDR1 SGHTA, CDR2 FQGNSA. The germline V and J ends were trimmed by 5 bases and 0 bases, with 11 bases remaining between them. The CDR3 covers 14 residues. The CDR3 loop is CASSPGQVSYEQYF. CDR3 bases: TGTGCCAGCAGCCCCGGCCAGGTCTCCTACGAGCAGTACTTC.

This clonotype was detected a few times. The CDR3 protein is CASSHTGGFTKNIQYF. CDR3 coding DNA: TGTGCCAGCAGTCACACAGGGGGTTTTACCAAAAACATTCAGTACTTC. The rearrangement joins TRBV6-6 to TRBJ2-4; 8 positions agree with TRBD1. This CDR3 spans 16 amino acids. Unmatched junction bases numbered 8, after V lost 5 bases and J lost 2 bases. Germline V gene data show CDR1 as MNHNY and CDR2 as SVGAGI (reference sequence).

This clonotype was seen more than once but under ten times. J is TRBJ2-1 and V is TRBV7-3, with 11 bases fitting TRBD2. CDR3 size: 18 residues. V was clipped by 5 bases and J by 5 bases; unmatched bases: 14. Germline V gives CDR1 SGHTA, CDR2 FQGTGA. The CDR3 here is CASSPSAAPGLADNEQFF. In DNA, the CDR3 is TGTGCCAGCAGCCCCTCTGCAGCCCCGGGACTAGCGGACAATGAGCAGTTCTTC. Based on the CDR3 plus reference TRBV7-3 and TRBJ2-1, the full variable domain is GAGVSQTPSNKVTEKGKYVELRCDPISGHTALYWYRQSLGQGPEFLIYFQGTGAADDSGLPNDRFFAVRPEGSVSTLKIQRTERGDSAVYLCASSPSAAPGLADNEQFFGPGTRLTVL.

This clonotype occurred a few times. The chain has TRBV6-5 and TRBJ2-1; 8 bases are a match to TRBD1. The CDR3 sequence is 17 residues long. With 0 bases clipped from V and 6 bases from J, the junction kept 10 bases outside the gene matches. The V gene's germline CDR1 is MNHEY and CDR2 SVGAGI. In DNA, the CDR3 is TGTGCCAGCAGTTACTCGACGCCGGACAGGGTAGGCAATGAGCAGTTCTTC. Protein: CASSYSTPDRVGNEQFF.

This clonotype was counted a few times. DNA for the CDR3: TGTGCCAGCAGCCTAGTTCGCGGGCCAAACACCGGGGAGCTGTTTTTT. Encoded protein: CASSLVRGPNTGELFF. The rearrangement joins TRBV11-2 to TRBJ2-2; tentatively, D is TRBD2 (5 bases). Germline V CDR1 and CDR2: SGHAT, FQNNGV. V was cut by 5 bases and J by 2 bases, with 15 bases left in between. CDR3 length: 16 residues.

This clonotype was counted at least ten times. This sequence joins TRBV7-9 and TRBJ2-7; 9 bases map to TRBD1. This CDR3 spans 14 amino acids. J was trimmed by 2 bases and V by 2 bases; bases with no gene match: 1. Germline-derived CDR1 and CDR2 are SEHNR and FQNEAQ (reference sequence). The CDR3 is CASSLRQGAYEQYF. DNA of the CDR3: TGTGCCAGCAGCTTACGACAGGGGGCCTACGAGCAGTACTTC.

This clonotype was observed at least ten times. The V call is TRBV7-8, the J call TRBJ2-3; D ambiguous. Trimming pared 3 bases from V and 3 bases from J, leaving 10 bases between. CDR1 is SGHVS, CDR2 FQNEAQ, per germline. The CDR3 is 14 amino acids. The CDR3 sequence is CASSLKVTTDTQYF. CDR3 sequence (DNA): TGTGCCAGCAGCTTGAAGGTAACGACAGATACGCAGTATTTT.